A single sample is the source of the 29 T cell receptor beta chains below, sequenced in a study of blood T cell repertoires in COVID-19. Some clones are missing from TCRdb's copy, which holds only in-frame ones; the method was immunoSEQ multiplex PCR. In the table there are roughly 73,000 clones, 80% to 90% of which are singletons. Sequenced sample: peripheral blood. Receptors were obtained from a woman of 80 years or more with active or convalescent COVID-19.

This clone is a singleton in its sample. CDR3 sequence (DNA): TGTGCCAGCCTCACCCGGACAGATACGCAGTATTTT. It is translated as CASLTRTDTQYF. This chain connects TRBV12-3 or TRBV12-4 to TRBJ2-3, with D hard to call. The V gene lost 8 bases and the J gene lost 3 bases, with 9 bases spanning the gap. The CDR3 spans 12 residues.

The chain is built from TRBV29-1 and TRBJ1-2; D may be TRBD1 (5 bases). The ends were cut back, 5 bases at V and 4 bases at J, with 17 bases in the middle. The V gene's germline CDR1 is SQVTM and CDR2 ANQGSEA. The CDR3 is made up of 14 amino acids. The chain's CDR3 is CSVSVVGGGYGYTF. For the CDR3, the DNA is TGCAGCGTTTCCGTAGTTGGGGGAGGCTATGGCTACACCTTC.

The chain recombines TRBV7-2 with TRBJ2-3; 11 positions agree with TRBD2. The V segment lost 5 bases and the J segment 4 bases; nucleotides outside the gene matches: 8. From germline, CDR1 is SGHTA and CDR2 FQGNSA. The CDR3 is 16 amino acids. CDR3 nucleotide sequence: TGTGCCAGCAGCCAATATAGCGGGGGGGCGGCAGATACGCAGTATTTT. This gives the protein CASSQYSGGAADTQYF.

This rearrangement joins TRBV29-1 to TRBJ1-1; TRBD1 agrees at 11 bases. Germline V gene data show CDR1 as SQVTM and CDR2 as ANQGSEA. The junction had 8 bases not matched to a gene; V was cut back by 4 bases and J by 4 bases. The CDR3 is 15 amino acids. CDR3 in amino acids: CSVGGQGVSGTEAFF. The CDR3 region has the DNA TGCAGCGTTGGGGGACAGGGGGTTAGTGGCACTGAAGCTTTCTTT.

V usage is TRBV6-1 and J usage is TRBJ1-2; the match to TRBD1 covers 9 bases. Germline-derived CDR1 and CDR2 are MNHNS and SASEGT. The ends lost 6 bases at V and 8 bases at J; junction bases unmatched: 7. The CDR3 totals 13 residues. CDR3 amino acids: CASSLQGALGYTF. Written as DNA, the CDR3 is TGTGCCAGCAGCCTACAGGGGGCATTGGGCTACACCTTC.

The rearrangement uses TRBV5-5 and TRBJ2-5; TRBD1 matches 7 bases. V gave up 0 bases and J gave up 5 bases; unmatched junction bases: 4. Germline V gene data show CDR1 as SGHKS and CDR2 as YYEKEE (reference sequence). The CDR3 is 14 residues long. Here the CDR3 reads CASSLGDSRETQYF. CDR3 nucleotide sequence: TGTGCCAGCAGCTTGGGGGACAGCCGCGAGACCCAGTACTTC.

This clone was recorded only once. The chain couples TRBV9 to TRBJ2-3, with 7 bases that match TRBD2. Germline CDR1 and CDR2: SGDLS and YYNGEE. The V segment lost 4 bases and the J segment 4 bases; nucleotides outside the gene matches: 15. The CDR3 is 17 residues long. The CDR3 sequence: CASSPGRGDPSPDTQYF. The CDR3 DNA reads as TGTGCCAGCAGCCCAGGCCGGGGGGACCCATCCCCAGATACGCAGTATTTT.

Of note for this clone: At one end, the junction sequence differs from germline, possibly due to a read error. The V call is TRBV28, the J call TRBJ1-2; D is unclear. This CDR3 comprises 14 residues. The V gene's germline CDR1 is MDHEN and CDR2 SYDVKM. CDR3: CVSSLLVESDGYTF. In DNA, the CDR3 is TGTGTCAGCAGTTTATTAGTTGAATCTGATGGCTACACCTTC.

This clone was counted once. The chain employs TRBV2 and TRBJ2-1; 7 bases align to TRBD1. The germline V gene has CDR1 SNHLY and CDR2 FYNNEI. The junction had 24 bases not matched to a gene; V was cut back by 9 bases and J by 4 bases. This CDR3 is built from 19 residues. The CDR3 loop reads CARSNARGQGVLAYNEQFF. The CDR3 coding sequence is TGTGCCAGATCGAACGCCCGCGGGCAGGGGGTTTTAGCATACAATGAGCAGTTCTTC. The full variable domain, in which reference TRBV2 and TRBJ2-1 provide the parts outside the CDR3, is EPEVTQTPSHQVTQMGQEVILRCVPISNHLYFYWYRQILGQKVEFLVSFYNNEISEKSEIFDDQFSVERPDGSNFTLKIRSTKLEDSAMYFCARSNARGQGVLAYNEQFFGPGTRLTVL.

This rearrangement joins TRBV9 to TRBJ1-6; D is unclear. Germline CDR1 and CDR2: SGDLS and YYNGEE. The CDR3 length is 13 residues. V lost 3 bases and J 8 bases, leaving 9 bases between the germline ends. CDR3 DNA: TGTGCCAGCAGCGCAACCGGGGATTCACCCCTCCACTTT. Its translation: CASSATGDSPLHF.

The chain joins TRBV11-2 to TRBJ2-5; D not resolved. CDR3 length equals 14 residues. Trimming removed 3 bases from V and 5 bases from J, with 13 bases in between. CDR1 and CDR2 (germline): SGHAT, FQNNGV. The CDR3 coding sequence is TGTGCCAGCAGCTTTCGTCAGGATGGGGAGACCCAGTACTTC. This sequence encodes CASSFRQDGETQYF.

This clone was detected only once. The chain recombines TRBV5-1 with TRBJ1-6, with D unclear. The CDR3 has 16 residues. Trimming cost V 4 bases and J 9 bases, with 20 bases left between them. Germline CDR1 reads SGHRS; CDR2 reads YFSETQ. CDR3 sequence: CASSTKEGFWASPLHF. The CDR3 DNA reads TGCGCCAGCAGCACCAAGGAGGGCTTTTGGGCTTCACCCCTCCACTTT.

The V and J genes are TRBV7-3 and TRBJ2-2, with a weak D call TRBD2 (6 bases). Germline V lookup: CDR1 SGHTA, CDR2 FQGTGA. V gave up 1 base and J gave up 5 bases, with 8 bases separating them. The CDR3 consists of 14 residues. The CDR3 sequence is CASSLIRGTGELFF. Here the CDR3 DNA reads TGTGCCAGCAGCTTAATACGGGGGACCGGGGAGCTGTTTTTT.

The chain recombines TRBV11-3 with TRBJ2-7; maybe TRBD1 (6 bases). The CDR3 is made up of 18 amino acids. Germline CDR1 reads SGHNT; CDR2 reads YENEEA. The germline V and J ends were trimmed by 0 bases and 0 bases, with 18 bases remaining between them. Here the CDR3 DNA reads TGTGCCAGCAGCTTAGAGGTCCAATGGGGACACCCCTCCTACGAGCAGTACTTC. Amino acid sequence: CASSLEVQWGHPSYEQYF.

Only a few counts were recorded for this clone. This chain links TRBV5-1 with TRBJ1-2; 8 bases line up with TRBD1. This CDR3 contains 15 residues. CDR1 is SGHRS and CDR2 is YFSETQ in the germline V gene. Unmatched junction bases numbered 4, after V lost 0 bases and J lost 3 bases. The chain's CDR3 is CASSLDSGGYYGYTF. For the CDR3, the DNA is TGCGCCAGCAGCTTGGATTCAGGGGGCTACTATGGCTACACCTTC.

The genes are TRBV5-1 and TRBJ1-6; possible D gene TRBD1, 5 bases. The length of the CDR3 is 15 residues. From germline, CDR1 is SGHRS and CDR2 YFSETQ. V shed 4 bases and J shed 10 bases, with 18 bases lying between them. The CDR3 DNA follows: TGCGCCAGCAGCCCCGACGGAGGGGTCCCGTCACCCCTCCACTTT. Protein product: CASSPDGGVPSPLHF.

The chain joins TRBV29-1 to TRBJ1-3, with 8 bases that match TRBD1. The CDR3 runs 14 residues. After removal of 3 bases from V and 1 base from J, the junction contained 2 bases not matched to a gene. Germline V gene sequence: CDR1 SQVTM, CDR2 ANQGSEA. The DNA of the CDR3 is TGCAGCGTTGACGGGACAGGTTCTGGAAACACCATATATTTT. Protein product: CSVDGTGSGNTIYF.

The J gene is TRBJ1-2, the V gene TRBV12-3 or TRBV12-4, with 8 bases fitting TRBD1. The length of the CDR3 is 12 residues. After removal of 3 bases from V and 7 bases from J, the junction contained 1 base not matched to a gene. The CDR3 is CASSFRGPGYTF. The CDR3, as DNA: TGTGCCAGCAGTTTCAGGGGGCCTGGCTACACCTTC.

The chain combines TRBV30 with TRBJ1-2, with a tentative D call TRBD1 (5 bases). Germline V gene sequence: CDR1 GTSNPN, CDR2 SVGIG (reference sequence). The CDR3 loop spans 15 amino acids. V was pared by 2 bases and J by 3 bases, with 16 bases between. CDR3 residues: CAWSSLGDGDYGYTF. Written as DNA, the CDR3 is TGTGCCTGGAGTTCTCTAGGGGATGGTGACTATGGCTACACCTTC. Drawing the rest from reference TRBV30 and TRBJ1-2, the complete variable domain is SQTIHQWPATLVQPVGSPLSLECTVEGTSNPNLYWYRQAAGRGLQLLFYSVGIGQISSEVPQNLSASRPQDRQFILSSKKLLLSDSGFYLCAWSSLGDGDYGYTFGSGTRLTVV.

V and J are TRBV29-1 and TRBJ2-5; TRBD2 might be the D (6 bases). The germline V gene has CDR1 SQVTM and CDR2 ANQGSEA. Trimming stripped 7 bases from V and 5 bases from J, with 14 bases between. The CDR3 runs to 12 residues. This chain's CDR3 is CSAATSGETQYF. In DNA, the CDR3 is TGCAGCGCGGCGACTAGTGGGGAGACCCAGTACTTC.

The genes are TRBV24-1 and TRBJ2-2, with unresolved D. The CDR3 totals 14 residues. V lost 9 bases, J lost 8 bases, and 18 bases lay in between. Per germline, CDR1 KGHDR and CDR2 SFDVKD. In DNA, the CDR3 is TGTGCCACCGGAATAGGCAGGTCTTTGGGGGAGCTGTTTTTT. This sequence encodes CATGIGRSLGELFF.

Only a few counts were recorded for this clone. The junction shows a germline mismatch at one end, possibly a read error. The chain is built from TRBV10-1 and TRBJ2-7; TRBD1 matches 9 bases. Germline loops: CDR1 WNHNN, CDR2 SYGVQD (reference sequence). This CDR3 is 15 amino acids long. The CDR3 nucleotides are TGCGCCAGCAGCGAGTGGGACAGGGATTCCGGCGAGCAGTACTTC. Residues: CASSEWDRDSGEQYF.

The genes are TRBV6-5 and TRBJ1-3, with D perhaps TRBD1 (6 bases). The CDR3 runs 11 residues. The germline V and J ends were trimmed by 10 bases and 4 bases, with 8 bases remaining between them. Germline V gene lookup returns CDR1 MNHEY and CDR2 SVGAGI. As DNA, the CDR3 is TGTGCCATAACAGGGGGAAACACCATATATTTT. Its translation: CAITGGNTIYF.

This clone was recorded only once. The rearrangement uses TRBV19 and TRBJ1-2; D unclear. Germline V lookup: CDR1 LNHDA, CDR2 SQIVND (reference sequence). V was trimmed by 6 bases and J by 0 bases, leaving 14 bases between them. The length of the CDR3 is 15 residues. The CDR3 DNA reads as TGTGCCAGTAGAGGTATAGAGGTCCCTAACTATGGCTACACCTTC. This translates into CASRGIEVPNYGYTF.

This clone was recorded a few times. The chain has TRBV2 and TRBJ2-5, with 9 bases identical to TRBD1. The CDR3 has 15 residues. CDR1 and CDR2 (germline): SNHLY, FYNNEI. Germline trimming cut 6 bases from V and 0 bases from J; bases unmatched to any gene: 5. The CDR3 spells CASRVDRGYQETQYF. The CDR3 DNA is TGTGCCAGCAGGGTTGACAGGGGGTACCAAGAGACCCAGTACTTC.

The chain is built from TRBV19 and TRBJ2-7; 9 bases line up with TRBD1. Germline values: CDR1 LNHDA, CDR2 SQIVND (reference sequence). V was clipped by 6 bases and J by 5 bases; unmatched bases: 8. The CDR3 is 14 residues long. CDR3 sequence (DNA): TGTGCCAGTAGAGCACGGGACAGGGCGGACGAGCAGTACTTC. This codes for CASRARDRADEQYF.

This chain links TRBV9 with TRBJ2-5, with a possible D match to TRBD1 (6 bases). Trimming took off 0 bases at V and 4 bases at J, with 7 bases between the two ends. The CDR3 spans 13 residues. Germline V gene sequence: CDR1 SGDLS, CDR2 YYNGEE. The CDR3 is CASSVEQGETQYF. CDR3 nucleotides: TGTGCCAGCAGCGTAGAACAGGGAGAGACCCAGTACTTC.

J is TRBJ1-1 and V is TRBV27, with TRBD1 identical over 7 bases. V shed 6 bases and J 4 bases; nucleotides not matched to a gene: 8. The CDR3 is 14 residues long. CDR1 is MNHEY and CDR2 is SMNVEV in the germline V gene (reference sequence). CDR3 coding DNA: TGTGCCAGCAGCCGCCAATCAGGGGGCACTGAAGCTTTCTTT. Translation: CASSRQSGGTEAFF.

The chain employs TRBV6-5 and TRBJ1-3; no reliable D call. Germline V gene sequence: CDR1 MNHEY, CDR2 SVGAGI. Trimming stripped 0 bases from V and 0 bases from J, with 9 bases between. The CDR3 extends over 16 amino acids. This CDR3 reads CASSYSGSSSGNTIYF. CDR3 nucleotides: TGTGCCAGCAGTTACTCTGGGAGTTCCTCTGGAAACACCATATATTTT.